Shown below are 30 T cell receptor beta chains from a single sample sequenced in a study of a mutant IDH1 vaccine in newly diagnosed glioma. Antigens for these TCRs are unknown. Produced via immunoSEQ multiplex PCR; TCRdb's table is partial and in-frame only. This sample has around 31,000 clones, with more than 55% found just once. As for time point: week 5, during vaccination. The vaccine gave 300 ug of a 20-mer mutant IDH1 peptide subcutaneously per dose. Here the sequenced sample was PBMCs, taken from a glioma patient whose treatment included an IDH1 peptide vaccine. The receptors derive from a woman aged 18-29 years with glioma.

This clone has just a few counts. This chain connects TRBV7-8 to TRBJ2-7; D possibly uses TRBD1 or TRBD2 (6 bases each). The CDR3 is made up of 14 amino acids. Trimming stripped 1 base from V and 5 bases from J, with 12 bases between. Germline V gives CDR1 SGHVS, CDR2 FQNEAQ. The CDR3 nucleotides are TGTGCCAGCAGCTTAGGCAGGGGAGGCGACGAGCAGTACTTC. Translating it yields CASSLGRGGDEQYF.

V gene TRBV11-3 combines with J gene TRBJ2-7; D assignment may be TRBD1 or TRBD2 (5 bases each). V lost 2 bases, J lost 2 bases, and 16 bases lay in between. From germline, CDR1 is SGHNT and CDR2 YENEEA. CDR3 length equals 16 residues. CDR3 amino acids: CASSLFMGEGPYEQYF. As DNA, the CDR3 is TGTGCCAGCAGCTTATTTATGGGAGAGGGACCCTACGAGCAGTACTTC.

This clone appeared once. J is TRBJ1-2 and V is TRBV27; D remains unclear. V lost 6 bases and J 4 bases, leaving 18 bases between the germline ends. The CDR3 has 15 residues. The germline CDR1 and CDR2 sequences are MNHEY and SMNVEV (reference sequence). CDR3 amino acids: CASRSLGLTLYGYTF. In nucleotides, the CDR3 is TGTGCCAGCAGGTCATTAGGACTGACTCTCTATGGCTACACCTTC.

The V call is TRBV6-1, the J call TRBJ2-1, with unresolved D. CDR3 length: 14 residues. V was shortened by 1 base and J by 4 bases, with 8 bases between the two germline ends. In germline, CDR1 is MNHNS, CDR2 SASEGT. The DNA for the CDR3 is TGTGCCAGCAGTGAAGGCTCGGAGTACAATGAGCAGTTCTTC. Translating it yields CASSEGSEYNEQFF.

This clone occurred a few times. The chain carries TRBV7-9 and TRBJ1-2; D unresolved. This CDR3 is built from 13 residues. Trimming cost V 1 base and J 4 bases, with 7 bases left between them. Germline-derived CDR1 and CDR2 are SEHNR and FQNEAQ (reference sequence). The CDR3 reads CASSLGPSYGYTF. In DNA, the CDR3 is TGTGCCAGCAGCTTAGGACCGAGCTATGGCTACACCTTC.

V is TRBV2 and J is TRBJ2-5, with unresolved D. The J call is in doubt because the DNA end fits TRBJ2-7 better. The CDR3 is 14 residues long. Germline values: CDR1 SNHLY, CDR2 FYNNEI. CDR3 residues: CASTWAGESYEQYF. The CDR3 coding sequence is TGTGCCAGCACCTGGGCTGGCGAATCCTACGAGCAGTACTTC.

This chain joins TRBV6-6 and TRBJ1-5; tentatively, D is TRBD1 (6 bases). Trimming shortened V by 5 bases and J by 2 bases, and 16 bases separated the two germline ends. The CDR3 extends over 16 amino acids. CDR1 MNHNY and CDR2 SVGAGI come from the germline V gene (reference sequence). CDR3 amino acids: CASSKRRGRGNQPQHF. CDR3 nucleotide sequence: TGTGCCAGCAGTAAACGCAGGGGTAGGGGCAATCAGCCCCAGCATTTT.

This chain connects TRBV4-1 to TRBJ2-5; a weak D match, TRBD2 (6 bases). CDR3 length: 16 residues. The V end lost 1 base, the J end lost 5 bases, and 17 bases lay between the germline ends. Germline loops: CDR1 MGHRA, CDR2 YSYEKL. The CDR3 DNA sequence: TGCGCCAGCAGCCAAGGACCCGGGACTCTCACGGAGACCCAGTACTTC. Translated, it gives CASSQGPGTLTETQYF.

J is TRBJ1-4 and V is TRBV29-1; no clear D. Deletions cut 4 bases from V and 7 bases from J, with 4 bases between. Germline V gene data show CDR1 as SQVTM and CDR2 as ANQGSEA. This CDR3 is built from 10 residues. CDR3 amino acids: CSVVAEKLFF. DNA for the CDR3: TGCAGCGTTGTGGCTGAAAAACTGTTTTTT.

The rearrangement uses TRBV27 and TRBJ2-7; D may match TRBD1 or TRBD2 (5 bases each). CDR1 MNHEY and CDR2 SMNVEV come from the germline V gene (reference sequence). The CDR3 extends over 12 amino acids. V lost 8 bases to trimming and J lost 6 bases, with 14 bases between them. Written as DNA, the CDR3 is TGTGCCAGCCACGATGGGGGACCCGAGCAGTACTTC. Translated: CASHDGGPEQYF.

This clone was seen only a few times. V is TRBV4-1 and J is TRBJ2-2; D might be TRBD1 or TRBD2, each matching 5 bases. Deletions cut 0 bases from V and 4 bases from J, with 12 bases between. The CDR3 contains 16 residues. CDR1 is MGHRA and CDR2 is YSYEKL in the germline V gene. The CDR3 here is CASSQDSRDRTGELFF. Written as DNA, the CDR3 is TGCGCCAGCAGCCAAGATAGTAGGGACCGCACCGGGGAGCTGTTTTTT.

Only a few counts were recorded for this clone. This chain connects TRBV7-9 to TRBJ1-2, with TRBD1 matching 10 bases. The trim removed 1 base at V and 3 bases at J, leaving 5 bases unmatched. CDR1 and CDR2 from the germline V gene are SEHNR and FQNEAQ (reference sequence). CDR3 length equals 16 residues. CDR3 DNA sequence: TGTGCCAGCAGCTTAGGGACGACAGGGGGCTACTATGGCTACACCTTC. This encodes CASSLGTTGGYYGYTF.

This chain links TRBV5-1 with TRBJ2-2; TRBD1 matches at 8 bases. With V trimmed by 4 bases and J by 4 bases, 6 bases remained unmatched. The germline V gene encodes CDR1 SGHRS and CDR2 YFSETQ. This CDR3 spans 15 amino acids. The CDR3, as DNA: TGCGCCAGCAGCCTAAGACAGGGGAGCACCGGGGAGCTGTTTTTT. This gives the protein CASSLRQGSTGELFF.

The J gene is TRBJ1-5, the V gene TRBV28; D is perhaps TRBD1 (5 bases). The CDR3 is made up of 12 amino acids. V shed 5 bases and J shed 5 bases, with 7 bases lying between them. CDR1 is MDHEN and CDR2 is SYDVKM in the germline V gene. The CDR3 is CASSDSDQPQHF. The DNA for the CDR3 is TGTGCCAGCAGTGACAGTGATCAGCCCCAGCATTTT. Together with reference TRBV28 and TRBJ1-5, the CDR3 gives the full variable domain: DVKVTQSSRYLVKRTGEKVFLECVQDMDHENMFWYRQDPGLGLRLIYFSYDVKMKEKGDIPEGYSVSREKKERFSLILESASTNQTSMYLCASSDSDQPQHFGDGTRLSIL.

This clone rates as medium-sized. J is TRBJ1-2 and V is TRBV29-1; unclear D gene. Germline CDR1 reads SQVTM; CDR2 reads ANQGSEA. Trimming took off 3 bases at V and 1 base at J, with 9 bases between the two ends. The CDR3 length is 13 residues. The chain's CDR3 is CSVETGNNYGYTF. DNA of the CDR3: TGCAGCGTTGAGACGGGGAATAACTATGGCTACACCTTC.

The chain combines TRBV6-6 with TRBJ1-5, with 8 bases lining up with TRBD1. CDR3 length: 15 amino acids. V shed 6 bases and J 3 bases; nucleotides not matched to a gene: 7. The germline CDR1 and CDR2 sequences are MNHNY and SVGAGI (reference sequence). CDR3: CASSYGTGLNQPQHF. DNA of the CDR3: TGTGCCAGCAGCTACGGGACAGGTCTCAATCAGCCCCAGCATTTT.

The V gene is TRBV5-4, the J gene TRBJ1-6; D perhaps matches TRBD1 (5 bases). Trimming took 1 base from V and 6 from J, leaving 11 bases between them. The germline V gene has CDR1 SGHNT and CDR2 YYREEE (reference sequence). The CDR3 covers 15 residues. The CDR3 region is CASSLRGVGNSPLHF. In nucleotides, the CDR3 is TGTGCCAGCAGCTTGAGGGGTGTAGGTAATTCACCCCTCCACTTT.

This clone was observed a handful of times. This chain connects TRBV28 to TRBJ1-2; D perhaps matches TRBD1 (5 bases). Looked up from germline, CDR1 is MDHEN and CDR2 is SYDVKM. The CDR3 loop spans 16 amino acids. Trimming took 5 bases from V and 0 from J, leaving 16 bases between them. The CDR3: CASSPEGTYSNYGYTF. The CDR3 nucleotides read TGTGCCAGCAGTCCGGAGGGGACCTACTCTAACTATGGCTACACCTTC.

The gene calls are TRBV4-1 and TRBJ2-7; TRBD1 matches at 10 bases. Germline lookup yields CDR1 MGHRA and CDR2 YSYEKL. Unmatched junction bases numbered 5, after V lost 3 bases and J lost 3 bases. The CDR3 sequence is 15 residues long. The CDR3, as DNA: TGCGCCAGCAGCCAGAACCGGGACAGGGGCTACGAGCAGTACTTC. Amino acid sequence: CASSQNRDRGYEQYF.

This chain uses TRBV19 with TRBJ1-2, with D hard to call. Germline lookup yields CDR1 LNHDA and CDR2 SQIVND (reference sequence). Trimming removed 5 bases at V and 5 bases at J, with 9 bases between. This CDR3 contains 12 residues. CDR3 protein: CASSFRTYGYTF. In DNA, the CDR3 is TGTGCCAGTAGTTTTCGGACGTATGGCTACACCTTC.

J is TRBJ1-6 and V is TRBV5-4, with D possibly TRBD1 on 5 matching bases. The CDR3 is 12 amino acids. Germline loops: CDR1 SGHNT, CDR2 YYREEE (reference sequence). V was trimmed by 4 bases and J by 14 bases, leaving 13 bases between them. The CDR3 reads CASSAWGGTLHF. CDR3 sequence (DNA): TGTGCCAGCAGCGCCTGGGGGGGGACCCTCCACTTT.

The rearrangement joins TRBV7-2 to TRBJ2-2; tentatively, D is TRBD2 (6 bases). In germline, CDR1 is SGHTA, CDR2 FQGNSA. This CDR3 is 16 amino acids long. The germline V and J ends were trimmed by 5 bases and 0 bases, with 13 bases remaining between them. For the CDR3, the DNA is TGTGCCAGCAGCCCAGCGGGCAGATCGAACACCGGGGAGCTGTTTTTT. This codes for CASSPAGRSNTGELFF.

This clone turned up a few times. The chain links TRBV14 to TRBJ2-6, with TRBD2 matching over 9 bases. The V gene's germline CDR1 is SGHDN and CDR2 FVKESK. CDR3 length: 16 amino acids. Unmatched junction bases numbered 0, after V lost 1 base and J lost 2 bases. The CDR3 region has the DNA TGTGCCAGCAGCCAAGTAGCGGGGGCTGGGGCCAACGTCCTGACTTTC. Translated, it gives CASSQVAGAGANVLTF.

The sample holds a few counts of this clone. The chain couples TRBV4-1 to TRBJ2-7, with D uncertain. This CDR3 comprises 17 residues. Between the trimmed V and J ends, which lost 1 base and 0 bases, there was a span of 16 bases. Per the germline V gene, CDR1 is MGHRA and CDR2 is YSYEKL. CDR3 in amino acids: CASSQVRGPRSSYEQYF. Written as DNA, the CDR3 is TGCGCCAGCAGCCAAGTACGAGGACCCAGGAGCTCCTACGAGCAGTACTTC.

The chain combines TRBV4-1 with TRBJ2-3; tentative D call: TRBD2 (7 bases). This CDR3 is built from 16 residues. V dropped 1 base and J dropped 3 bases, with 14 bases sitting between them. Germline lookup yields CDR1 MGHRA and CDR2 YSYEKL. The CDR3 is CASSQGRGARTDTQYF. CDR3 DNA sequence: TGCGCCAGCAGCCAAGGACGGGGGGCCAGGACAGATACGCAGTATTTT.

V is TRBV18 and J is TRBJ2-2; D could derive from TRBD1 or TRBD2 (5 bases each). Per germline, CDR1 KGHSH and CDR2 LQKENI. This CDR3 is built from 15 residues. V shed 2 bases and J shed 4 bases, with 11 bases lying between them. CDR3 nucleotides: TGTGCCAGCTCACCAGAGAGGGACCGCACCGGGGAGCTGTTTTTT. It codes for CASSPERDRTGELFF. The full variable domain, rest sourced from reference TRBV18 and TRBJ2-2, is NAGVMQNPRHLVRRRGQEARLRCSPMKGHSHVYWYRQLPEEGLKFMVYLQKENIIDESGMPKERFSAEFPKEGPSILRIQQVVRGDSAAYFCASSPERDRTGELFFGEGSRLTVL.

The chain carries TRBV19 and TRBJ2-1, with 13 bases that match TRBD2. V was clipped by 7 bases and J by 5 bases; unmatched bases: 14. This CDR3 has 18 residues. Germline CDR1 LNHDA, CDR2 SQIVND (reference sequence). The CDR3 region is CASTPFPGLAGTHNEQFF. The CDR3 nucleotides are TGTGCCAGTACCCCCTTTCCGGGACTAGCGGGGACCCACAATGAGCAGTTCTTC.

The chain couples TRBV10-3 to TRBJ2-3; 10 nucleotides line up with TRBD2. CDR1 ENHRY and CDR2 SYGVKD come from the germline V gene. The V segment lost 0 bases and the J segment 1 base; nucleotides outside the gene matches: 7. This CDR3 is built from 18 residues. CDR3 loop: CAISESEASGSRTDTQYF. For the CDR3, the DNA is TGTGCCATCAGTGAGTCTGAGGCTAGCGGGAGCCGCACAGATACGCAGTATTTT.

The rearrangement links TRBV7-9 to TRBJ1-1, with D possibly being TRBD1 (5 bases). CDR1 SEHNR and CDR2 FQNEAQ come from the germline V gene (reference sequence). This CDR3 contains 15 residues. V shed 4 bases and J shed 2 bases, with 14 bases lying between them. CDR3 residues: CASSSMTVTNTEAFF. The CDR3, as DNA: TGTGCCAGCAGCTCAATGACAGTGACCAACACTGAAGCTTTCTTT.

The chain combines TRBV7-9 with TRBJ2-6, with 7 bases lining up with TRBD1. The J segment lost 2 bases and the V segment lost 2 bases, leaving 12 bases of the junction unmatched. CDR3 length: 19 amino acids. Germline V gene sequence: CDR1 SEHNR, CDR2 FQNEAQ (reference sequence). The CDR3 nucleotides are TGTGCCAGCAGCTTACCTAGGACAGGCCAAGTCACTGGGGCCAACGTCCTGACTTTC. This encodes CASSLPRTGQVTGANVLTF.